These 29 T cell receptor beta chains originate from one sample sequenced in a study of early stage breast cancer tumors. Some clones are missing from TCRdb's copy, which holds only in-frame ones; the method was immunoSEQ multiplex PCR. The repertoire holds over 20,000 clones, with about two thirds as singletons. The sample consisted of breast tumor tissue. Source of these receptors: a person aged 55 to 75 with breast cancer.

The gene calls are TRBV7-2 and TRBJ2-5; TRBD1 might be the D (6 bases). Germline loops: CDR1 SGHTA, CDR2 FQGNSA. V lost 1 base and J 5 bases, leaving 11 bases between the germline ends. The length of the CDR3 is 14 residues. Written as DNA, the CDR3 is TGTGCCAGCAGCTTAGTTTGGGGGCCGGAGACCCAGTACTTC. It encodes CASSLVWGPETQYF.

The CDR3 bases are TGTGCCAGCAGCTTAGGTCGCCCAGCCTACGAGCAGTACTTC. This gives the protein CASSLGRPAYEQYF. The genes are TRBV7-8 and TRBJ2-7; the D is unclear. V lost 1 base and J 2 bases, leaving 9 bases between the germline ends. Germline CDR1 is SGHVS and CDR2 is FQNEAQ. The CDR3 has 14 residues.

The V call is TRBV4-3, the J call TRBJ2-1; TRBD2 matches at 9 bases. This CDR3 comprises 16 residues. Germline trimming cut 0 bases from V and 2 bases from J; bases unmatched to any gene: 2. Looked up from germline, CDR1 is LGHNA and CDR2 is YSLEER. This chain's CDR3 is CASSQEPSGAYNEQFF. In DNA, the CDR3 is TGCGCCAGCAGCCAAGAACCTAGCGGGGCCTACAATGAGCAGTTCTTC.

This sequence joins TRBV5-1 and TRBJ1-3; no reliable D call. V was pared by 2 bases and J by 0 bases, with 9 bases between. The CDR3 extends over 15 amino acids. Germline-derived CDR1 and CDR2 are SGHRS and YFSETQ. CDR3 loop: CASSLDTGSGNTIYF. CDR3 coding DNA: TGCGCCAGCAGCTTAGATACGGGCTCTGGAAACACCATATATTTT.

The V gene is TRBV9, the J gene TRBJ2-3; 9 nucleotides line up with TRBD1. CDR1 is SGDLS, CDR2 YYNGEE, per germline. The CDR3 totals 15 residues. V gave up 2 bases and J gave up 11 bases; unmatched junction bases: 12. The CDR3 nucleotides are TGTGCCAGCAGCGTGGGGGGACAGGGTAAAATCAAGCAGTATTTT. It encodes CASSVGGQGKIKQYF. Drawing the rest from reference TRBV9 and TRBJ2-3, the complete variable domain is DSGVTQTPKHLITATGQRVTLRCSPRSGDLSVYWYQQSLDQGLQFLIQYYNGEERAKGNILERFSAQQFPDLHSELNLSSLELGDSALYFCASSVGGQGKIKQYFGPGTRLTVL.

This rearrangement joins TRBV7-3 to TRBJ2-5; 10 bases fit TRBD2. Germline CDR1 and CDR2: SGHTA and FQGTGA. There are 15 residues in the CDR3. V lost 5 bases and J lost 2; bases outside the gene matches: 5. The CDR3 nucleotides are TGTGCCAGCAGCAGCCTGGGACTAGCGCAAGAGACCCAGTACTTC. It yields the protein CASSSLGLAQETQYF.

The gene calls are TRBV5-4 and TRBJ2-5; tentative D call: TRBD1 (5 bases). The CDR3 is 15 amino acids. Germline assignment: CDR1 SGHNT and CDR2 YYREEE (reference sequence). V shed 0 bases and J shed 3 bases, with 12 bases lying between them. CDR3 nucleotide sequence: TGTGCCAGCAGCTTGGCCAGGGCTAGGAAAGAGACCCAGTACTTC. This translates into CASSLARARKETQYF.

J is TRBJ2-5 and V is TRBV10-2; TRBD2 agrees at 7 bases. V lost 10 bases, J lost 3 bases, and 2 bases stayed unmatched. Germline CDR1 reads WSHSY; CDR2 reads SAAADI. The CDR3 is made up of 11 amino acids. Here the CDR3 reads CATRGEETQYF. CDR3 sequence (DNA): TGCGCCACCCGGGGGGAAGAGACCCAGTACTTC.

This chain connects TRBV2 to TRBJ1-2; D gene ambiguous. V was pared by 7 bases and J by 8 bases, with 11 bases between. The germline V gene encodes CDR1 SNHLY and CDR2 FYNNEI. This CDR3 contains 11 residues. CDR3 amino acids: CASMTETGYTF. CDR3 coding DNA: TGTGCCAGCATGACGGAGACGGGCTACACCTTC.

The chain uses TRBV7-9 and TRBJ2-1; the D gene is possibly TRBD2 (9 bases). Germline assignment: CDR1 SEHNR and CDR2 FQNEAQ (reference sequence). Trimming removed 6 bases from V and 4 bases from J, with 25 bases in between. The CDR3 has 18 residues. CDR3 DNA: TGTGCCAGCAGTAGGGACAGGATTAGCGGGAGCCTTTACAATGAGCAGTTCTTC. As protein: CASSRDRISGSLYNEQFF. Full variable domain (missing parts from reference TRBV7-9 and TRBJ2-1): DTGVSQNPRHKITKRGQNVTFRCDPISEHNRLYWYRQTLGQGPEFLTYFQNEAQLEKSRLLSDRFSAERPKGSFSTLEIQRTEQGDSAMYLCASSRDRISGSLYNEQFFGPGTRLTVL.

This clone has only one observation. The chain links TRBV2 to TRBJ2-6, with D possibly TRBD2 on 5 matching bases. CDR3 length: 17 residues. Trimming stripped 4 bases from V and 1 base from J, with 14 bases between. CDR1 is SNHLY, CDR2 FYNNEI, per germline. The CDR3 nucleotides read TGTGCCAGCAGTGGAAGGAGGTCCGGGTCTGGGGCCAACGTCCTGACTTTC. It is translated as CASSGRRSGSGANVLTF.

In nucleotides, the CDR3 is TGTGCCAGCAGGGTACAGGGGGACAATGGCGAGCAGTACTTC. The encoded protein is CASRVQGDNGEQYF. The chain combines TRBV6-6 with TRBJ2-7; 8 nucleotides line up with TRBD1. The CDR3 is made up of 14 amino acids. Germline V gene data show CDR1 as MNHNY and CDR2 as SVGAGI (reference sequence). With V trimmed by 6 bases and J by 6 bases, 10 bases remained unmatched.

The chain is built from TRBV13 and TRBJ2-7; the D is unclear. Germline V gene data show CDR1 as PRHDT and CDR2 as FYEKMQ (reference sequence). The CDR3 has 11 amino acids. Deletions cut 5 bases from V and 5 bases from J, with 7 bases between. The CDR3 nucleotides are TGTGCCAGCAGCGTAACGGACGAGCAGTACTTC. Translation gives CASSVTDEQYF.

The DNA for the CDR3 is TGCGCCAGCAGCCGCCGGGACAGCCCTTCCTACGAGCAGTACTTC. This codes for CASSRRDSPSYEQYF. This chain joins TRBV4-1 and TRBJ2-7; 7 bases align to TRBD1. J lost 1 base, V lost 4 bases, and 7 bases had no gene match. CDR3 length equals 15 residues. CDR1 and CDR2 (germline): MGHRA, YSYEKL.

CDR3 DNA sequence: TGTGCCAGCAATTTATTACAGGCAGGCGGCGAGCAGTACTTC. This translates into CASNLLQAGGEQYF. The chain is built from TRBV2 and TRBJ2-7, with D possibly TRBD1 on 5 matching bases. Germline lookup yields CDR1 SNHLY and CDR2 FYNNEI. Trimming took off 7 bases at V and 6 bases at J, with 19 bases between the two ends. This CDR3 comprises 14 residues.

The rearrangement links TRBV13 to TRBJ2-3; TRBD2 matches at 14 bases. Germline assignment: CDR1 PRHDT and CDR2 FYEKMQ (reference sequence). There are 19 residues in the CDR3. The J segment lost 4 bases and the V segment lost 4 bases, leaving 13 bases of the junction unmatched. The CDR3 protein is CASSSPTGTSGSGPDTQYF. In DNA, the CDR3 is TGTGCCAGCAGCTCTCCTACCGGGACTAGCGGGAGTGGCCCAGATACGCAGTATTTT.

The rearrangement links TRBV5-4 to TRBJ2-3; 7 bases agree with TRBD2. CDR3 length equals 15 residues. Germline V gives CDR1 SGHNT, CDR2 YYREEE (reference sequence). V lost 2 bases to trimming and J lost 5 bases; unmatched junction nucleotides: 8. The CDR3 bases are TGTGCCAGCAGCTTCCGGCGGGAGAGATTAGATACGCAGTATTTT. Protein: CASSFRRERLDTQYF.

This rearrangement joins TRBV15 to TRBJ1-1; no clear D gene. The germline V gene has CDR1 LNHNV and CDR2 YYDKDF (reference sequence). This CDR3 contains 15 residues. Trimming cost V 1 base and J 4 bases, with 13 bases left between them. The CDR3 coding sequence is TGTGCCACCAGCAGAGTGGCAGAGGGTGGCACTGAAGCTTTCTTT. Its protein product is CATSRVAEGGTEAFF.

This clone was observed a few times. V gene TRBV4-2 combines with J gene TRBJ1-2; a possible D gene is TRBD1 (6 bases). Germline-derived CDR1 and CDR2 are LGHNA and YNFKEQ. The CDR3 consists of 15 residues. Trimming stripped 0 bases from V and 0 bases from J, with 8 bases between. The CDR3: CASSQERQANYGYTF. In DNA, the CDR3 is TGTGCCAGCAGCCAAGAGCGACAGGCTAACTATGGCTACACCTTC.

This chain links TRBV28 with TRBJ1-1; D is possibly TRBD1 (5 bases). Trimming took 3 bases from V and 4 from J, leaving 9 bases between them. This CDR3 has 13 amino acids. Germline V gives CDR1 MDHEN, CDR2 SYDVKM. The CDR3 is CASSLGRGTEAFF. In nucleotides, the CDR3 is TGTGCCAGCAGTTTGGGAAGGGGCACTGAAGCTTTCTTT. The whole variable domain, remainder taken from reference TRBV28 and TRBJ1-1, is DVKVTQSSRYLVKRTGEKVFLECVQDMDHENMFWYRQDPGLGLRLIYFSYDVKMKEKGDIPEGYSVSREKKERFSLILESASTNQTSMYLCASSLGRGTEAFFGQGTRLTVV.

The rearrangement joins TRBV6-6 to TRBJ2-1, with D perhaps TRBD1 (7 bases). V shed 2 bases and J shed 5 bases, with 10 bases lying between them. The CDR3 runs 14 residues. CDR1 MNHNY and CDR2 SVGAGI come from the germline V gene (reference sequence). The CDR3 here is CASSYQGGHNEQFF. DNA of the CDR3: TGTGCCAGCAGTTACCAGGGGGGCCACAATGAGCAGTTCTTC.

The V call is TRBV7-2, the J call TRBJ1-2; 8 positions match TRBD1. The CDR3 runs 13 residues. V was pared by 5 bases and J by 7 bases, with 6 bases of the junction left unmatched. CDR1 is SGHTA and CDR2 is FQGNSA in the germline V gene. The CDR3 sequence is CASSPDRAGGYTF. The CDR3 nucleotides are TGTGCCAGCAGCCCGGACAGGGCAGGTGGCTACACCTTC.

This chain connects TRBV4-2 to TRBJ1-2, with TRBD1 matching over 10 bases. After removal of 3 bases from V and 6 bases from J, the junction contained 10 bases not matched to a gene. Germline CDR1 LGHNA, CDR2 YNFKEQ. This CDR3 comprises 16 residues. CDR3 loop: CASSQREMTGGDGYTF. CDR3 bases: TGTGCCAGCAGCCAGCGCGAAATGACAGGGGGCGATGGCTACACCTTC.

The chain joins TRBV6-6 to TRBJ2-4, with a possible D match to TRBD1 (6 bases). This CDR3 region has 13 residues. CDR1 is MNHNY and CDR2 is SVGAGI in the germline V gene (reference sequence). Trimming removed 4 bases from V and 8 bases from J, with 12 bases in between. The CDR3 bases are TGTGCCAGCAGTTTAAGGACAGAGGACATTCAGTACTTC. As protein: CASSLRTEDIQYF.

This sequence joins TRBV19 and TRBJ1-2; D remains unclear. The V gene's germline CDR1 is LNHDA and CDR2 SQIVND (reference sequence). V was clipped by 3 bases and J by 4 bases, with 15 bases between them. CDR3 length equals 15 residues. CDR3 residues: CASSMGAFESYGYTF. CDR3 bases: TGTGCCAGTAGTATGGGAGCCTTCGAGTCCTATGGCTACACCTTC.

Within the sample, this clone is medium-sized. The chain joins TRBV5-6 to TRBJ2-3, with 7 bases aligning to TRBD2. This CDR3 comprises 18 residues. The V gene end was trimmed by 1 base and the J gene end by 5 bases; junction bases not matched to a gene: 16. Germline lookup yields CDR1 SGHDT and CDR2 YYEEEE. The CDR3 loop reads CASSLFRGRATYRDTQYF. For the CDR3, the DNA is TGTGCCAGCAGCTTGTTTAGAGGGAGGGCGACCTACAGAGATACGCAGTATTTT.

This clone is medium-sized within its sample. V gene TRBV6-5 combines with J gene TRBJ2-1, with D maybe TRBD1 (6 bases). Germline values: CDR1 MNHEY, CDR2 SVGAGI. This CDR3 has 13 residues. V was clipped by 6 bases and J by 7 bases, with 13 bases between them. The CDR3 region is CASRTQGRNEQFF. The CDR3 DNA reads TGTGCCAGCAGGACACAGGGAAGGAATGAGCAGTTCTTC.

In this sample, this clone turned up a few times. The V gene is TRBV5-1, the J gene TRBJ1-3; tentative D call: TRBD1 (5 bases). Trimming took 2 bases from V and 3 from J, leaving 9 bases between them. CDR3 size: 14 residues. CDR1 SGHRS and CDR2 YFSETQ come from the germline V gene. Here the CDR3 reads CASSFSGNGNTIYF. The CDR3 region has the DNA TGCGCCAGCAGCTTCTCAGGGAATGGAAACACCATATATTTT.

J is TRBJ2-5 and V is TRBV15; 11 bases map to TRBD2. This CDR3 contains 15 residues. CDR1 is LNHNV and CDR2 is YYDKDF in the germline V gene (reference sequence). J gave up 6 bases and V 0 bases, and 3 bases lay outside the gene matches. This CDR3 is CATSRDTSGSQTQYF. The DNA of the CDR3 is TGTGCCACCAGCAGAGATACTAGCGGGAGTCAGACCCAGTACTTC.